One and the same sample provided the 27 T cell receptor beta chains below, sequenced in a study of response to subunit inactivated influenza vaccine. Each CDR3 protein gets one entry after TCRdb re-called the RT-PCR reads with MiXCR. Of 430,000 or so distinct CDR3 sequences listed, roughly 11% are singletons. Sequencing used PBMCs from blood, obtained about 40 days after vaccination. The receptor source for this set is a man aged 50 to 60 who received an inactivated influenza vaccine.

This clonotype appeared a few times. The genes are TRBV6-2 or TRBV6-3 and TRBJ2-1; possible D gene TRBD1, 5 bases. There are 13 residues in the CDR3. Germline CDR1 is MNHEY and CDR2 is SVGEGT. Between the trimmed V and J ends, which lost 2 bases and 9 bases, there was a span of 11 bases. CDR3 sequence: CASSYTDRTEQFF. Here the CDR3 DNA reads TGTGCCAGCAGTTACACCGACAGAACTGAGCAGTTCTTC.

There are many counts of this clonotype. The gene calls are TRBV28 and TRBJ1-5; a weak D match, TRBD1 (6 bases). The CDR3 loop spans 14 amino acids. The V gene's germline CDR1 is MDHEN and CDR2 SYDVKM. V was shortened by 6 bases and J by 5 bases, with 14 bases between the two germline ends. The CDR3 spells CASRPGQFDQPQHF. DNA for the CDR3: TGTGCCAGCAGGCCCGGACAGTTTGATCAGCCCCAGCATTTT. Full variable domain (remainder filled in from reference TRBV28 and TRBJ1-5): DVKVTQSSRYLVKRTGEKVFLECVQDMDHENMFWYRQDPGLGLRLIYFSYDVKMKEKGDIPEGYSVSREKKERFSLILESASTNQTSMYLCASRPGQFDQPQHFGDGTRLSIL.

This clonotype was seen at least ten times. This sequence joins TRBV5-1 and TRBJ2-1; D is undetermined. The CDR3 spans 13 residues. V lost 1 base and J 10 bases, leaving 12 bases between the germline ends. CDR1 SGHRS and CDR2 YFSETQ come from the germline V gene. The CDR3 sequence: CASSLNGAPEQFF. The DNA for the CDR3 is TGCGCCAGCAGCTTGAACGGTGCGCCAGAGCAGTTCTTC.

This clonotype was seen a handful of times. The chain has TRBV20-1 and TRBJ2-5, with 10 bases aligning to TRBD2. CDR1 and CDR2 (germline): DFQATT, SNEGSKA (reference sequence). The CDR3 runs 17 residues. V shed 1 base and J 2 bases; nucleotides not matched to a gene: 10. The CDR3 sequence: CSARVAASGGGQETQYF. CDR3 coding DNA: TGCAGTGCTAGAGTCGCGGCTAGCGGGGGCGGTCAAGAGACCCAGTACTTC.

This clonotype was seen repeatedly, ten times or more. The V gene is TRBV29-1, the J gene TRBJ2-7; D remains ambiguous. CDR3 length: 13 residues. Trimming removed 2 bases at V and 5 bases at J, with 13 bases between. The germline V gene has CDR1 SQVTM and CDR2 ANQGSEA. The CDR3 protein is CSVERAGWDEQYF. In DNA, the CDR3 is TGCAGCGTTGAAAGGGCAGGATGGGACGAGCAGTACTTC.

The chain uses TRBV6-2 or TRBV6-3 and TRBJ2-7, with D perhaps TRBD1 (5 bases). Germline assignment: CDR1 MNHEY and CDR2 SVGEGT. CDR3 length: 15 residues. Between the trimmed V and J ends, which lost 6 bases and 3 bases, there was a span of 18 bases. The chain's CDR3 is CASSLGDPSHYEQYF. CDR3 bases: TGTGCCAGCAGCCTAGGGGATCCCAGTCACTACGAGCAGTACTTC.

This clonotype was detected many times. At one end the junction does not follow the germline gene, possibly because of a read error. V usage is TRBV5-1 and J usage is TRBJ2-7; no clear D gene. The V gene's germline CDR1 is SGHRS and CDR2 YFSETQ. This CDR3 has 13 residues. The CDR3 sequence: CASSLGLGYEQYF. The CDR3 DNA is TGTGCCAGCAGCTTAGGGTTGGGCTACGAGCAGTACTTC. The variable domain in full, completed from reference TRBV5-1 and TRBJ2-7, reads KAGVTQTPRYLIKTRGQQVTLSCSPISGHRSVSWYQQTPGQGLQFLFEYFSETQRNKGNFPGRFSGRQFSNSRSEMNVSTLELGDSALYLCASSLGLGYEQYFGPGTRLTVT.

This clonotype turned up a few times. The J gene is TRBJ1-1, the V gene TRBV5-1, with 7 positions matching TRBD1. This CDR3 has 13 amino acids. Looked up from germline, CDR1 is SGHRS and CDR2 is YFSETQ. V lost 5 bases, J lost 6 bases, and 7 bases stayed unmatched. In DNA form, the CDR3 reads TGCGCCAGCAGGTACAGGGGTCGGGCTGAAGCTTTCTTT. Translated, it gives CASRYRGRAEAFF.

The CDR3 loop is CASSLGITGNTIYF. The CDR3 coding sequence is TGTGCCAGCAGCTTAGGGATTACTGGAAACACCATATATTTT. The chain links TRBV7-2 to TRBJ1-3, with no clear D. This CDR3 has 14 amino acids. CDR1 and CDR2 from the germline V gene are SGHTA and FQGNSA. V was cut by 1 base and J by 2 bases, with 6 bases left in between.

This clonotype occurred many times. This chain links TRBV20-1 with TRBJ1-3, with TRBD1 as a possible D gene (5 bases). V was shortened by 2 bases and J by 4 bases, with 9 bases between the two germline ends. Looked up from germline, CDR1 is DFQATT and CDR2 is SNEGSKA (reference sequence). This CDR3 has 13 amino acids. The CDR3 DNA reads TGCAGTGCTAGATCCGGGACGGGAAACACCATATATTTT. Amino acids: CSARSGTGNTIYF.

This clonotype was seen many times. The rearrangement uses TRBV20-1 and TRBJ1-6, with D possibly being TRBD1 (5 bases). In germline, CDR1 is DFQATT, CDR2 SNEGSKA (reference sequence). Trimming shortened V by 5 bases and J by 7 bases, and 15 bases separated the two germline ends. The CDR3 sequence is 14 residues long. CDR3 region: CSALSQGSNSPLHF. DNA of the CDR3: TGCAGTGCTTTAAGTCAGGGCTCGAATTCACCCCTCCACTTT.

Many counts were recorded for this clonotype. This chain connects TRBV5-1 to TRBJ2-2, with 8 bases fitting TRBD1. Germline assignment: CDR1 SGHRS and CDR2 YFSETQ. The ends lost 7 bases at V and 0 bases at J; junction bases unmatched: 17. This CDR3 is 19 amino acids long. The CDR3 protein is CASSGTGAFLTANTGELFF. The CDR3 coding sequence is TGCGCCAGCTCCGGGACAGGTGCTTTCCTCACCGCGAACACCGGGGAGCTGTTTTTT.

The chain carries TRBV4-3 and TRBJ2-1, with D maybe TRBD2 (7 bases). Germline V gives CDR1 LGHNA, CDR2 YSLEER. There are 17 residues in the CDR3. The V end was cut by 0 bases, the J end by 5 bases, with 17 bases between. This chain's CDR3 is CASSQERATGRDNEQFF. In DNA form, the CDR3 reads TGCGCCAGCAGCCAAGAAAGGGCTACAGGGAGGGACAATGAGCAGTTCTTC.

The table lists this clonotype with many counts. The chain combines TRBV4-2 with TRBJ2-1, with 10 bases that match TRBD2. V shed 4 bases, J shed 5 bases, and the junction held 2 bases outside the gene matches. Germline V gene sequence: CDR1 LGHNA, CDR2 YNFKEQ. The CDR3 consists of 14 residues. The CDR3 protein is CASSLGLADNEQFF. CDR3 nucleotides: TGTGCCAGCAGCCTCGGACTAGCGGACAATGAGCAGTTCTTC.

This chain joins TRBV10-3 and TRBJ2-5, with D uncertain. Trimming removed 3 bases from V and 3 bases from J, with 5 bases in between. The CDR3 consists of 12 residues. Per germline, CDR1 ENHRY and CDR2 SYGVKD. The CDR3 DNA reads TGTGCCATCAGTGATAGTAAAGAGACCCAGTACTTC. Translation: CAISDSKETQYF.

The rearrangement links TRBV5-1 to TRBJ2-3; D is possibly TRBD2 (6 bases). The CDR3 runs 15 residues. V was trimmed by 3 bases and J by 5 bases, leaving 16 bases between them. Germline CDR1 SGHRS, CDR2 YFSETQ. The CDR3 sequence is CASSSGLSRVDTQYF. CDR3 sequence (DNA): TGCGCCAGCAGCTCGGGACTTTCCCGTGTAGATACGCAGTATTTT. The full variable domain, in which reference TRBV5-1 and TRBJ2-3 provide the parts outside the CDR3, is KAGVTQTPRYLIKTRGQQVTLSCSPISGHRSVSWYQQTPGQGLQFLFEYFSETQRNKGNFPGRFSGRQFSNSRSEMNVSTLELGDSALYLCASSSGLSRVDTQYFGPGTRLTVL.

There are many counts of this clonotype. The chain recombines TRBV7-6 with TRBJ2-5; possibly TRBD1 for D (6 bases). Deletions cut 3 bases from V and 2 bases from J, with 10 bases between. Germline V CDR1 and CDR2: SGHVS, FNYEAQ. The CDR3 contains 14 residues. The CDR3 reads CASSLGAVQETQYF. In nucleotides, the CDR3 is TGTGCCAGCAGCTTGGGGGCGGTACAAGAGACCCAGTACTTC.

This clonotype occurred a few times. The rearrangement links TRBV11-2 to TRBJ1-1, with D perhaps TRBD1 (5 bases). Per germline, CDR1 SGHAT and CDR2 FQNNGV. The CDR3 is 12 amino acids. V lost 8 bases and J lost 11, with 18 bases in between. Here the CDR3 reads CASLGAGSTAFF. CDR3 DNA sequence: TGTGCCAGCCTTGGGGCAGGGAGCACGGCTTTCTTT.

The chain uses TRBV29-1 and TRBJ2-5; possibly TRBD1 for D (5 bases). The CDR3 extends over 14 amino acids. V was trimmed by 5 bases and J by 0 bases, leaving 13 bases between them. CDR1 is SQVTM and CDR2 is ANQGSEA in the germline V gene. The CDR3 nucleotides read TGCAGCGTTCAAGGCGACAGAAACCAAGAGACCCAGTACTTC. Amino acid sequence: CSVQGDRNQETQYF.

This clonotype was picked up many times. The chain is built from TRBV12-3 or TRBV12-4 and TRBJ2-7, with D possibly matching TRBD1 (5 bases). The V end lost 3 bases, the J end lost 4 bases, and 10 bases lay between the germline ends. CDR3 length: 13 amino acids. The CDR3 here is CASSLAGMYEQYF. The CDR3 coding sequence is TGTGCCAGCAGTTTGGCAGGGATGTACGAGCAGTACTTC.

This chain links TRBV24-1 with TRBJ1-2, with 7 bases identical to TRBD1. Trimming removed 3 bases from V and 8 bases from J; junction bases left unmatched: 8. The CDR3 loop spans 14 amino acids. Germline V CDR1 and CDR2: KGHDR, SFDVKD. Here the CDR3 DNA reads TGTGCCACCAGTGATGTACAGGGGTTAGGGGGCTACACCTTC. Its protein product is CATSDVQGLGGYTF.

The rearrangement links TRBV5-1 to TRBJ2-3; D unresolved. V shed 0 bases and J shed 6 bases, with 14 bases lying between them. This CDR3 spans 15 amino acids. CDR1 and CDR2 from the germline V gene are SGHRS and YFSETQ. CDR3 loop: CASSLAGREADTQYF. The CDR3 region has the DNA TGCGCCAGCAGCTTGGCCGGCCGAGAGGCCGATACGCAGTATTTT. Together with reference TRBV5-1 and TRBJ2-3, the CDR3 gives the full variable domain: KAGVTQTPRYLIKTRGQQVTLSCSPISGHRSVSWYQQTPGQGLQFLFEYFSETQRNKGNFPGRFSGRQFSNSRSEMNVSTLELGDSALYLCASSLAGREADTQYFGPGTRLTVL.

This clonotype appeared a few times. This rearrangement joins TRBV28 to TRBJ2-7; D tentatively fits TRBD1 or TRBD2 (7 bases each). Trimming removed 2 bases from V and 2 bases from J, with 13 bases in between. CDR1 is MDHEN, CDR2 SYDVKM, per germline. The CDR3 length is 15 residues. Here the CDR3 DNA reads TGTGCCAGCAGTTTAGCCAGGGGGGGTACCTACGAGCAGTACTTC. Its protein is CASSLARGGTYEQYF.

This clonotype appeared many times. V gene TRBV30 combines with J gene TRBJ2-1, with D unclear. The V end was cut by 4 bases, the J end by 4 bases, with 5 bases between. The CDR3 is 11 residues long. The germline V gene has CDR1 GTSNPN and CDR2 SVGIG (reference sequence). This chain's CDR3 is CAWNSYNEQFF. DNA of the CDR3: TGTGCCTGGAACAGTTACAATGAGCAGTTCTTC.

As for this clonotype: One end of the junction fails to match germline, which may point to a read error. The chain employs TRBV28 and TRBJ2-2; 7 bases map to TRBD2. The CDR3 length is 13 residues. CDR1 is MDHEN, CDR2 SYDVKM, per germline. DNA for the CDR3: TGTTCCAGCAGTTCCGGGGGGACCGGGGAGCTGTTTTTT. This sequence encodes CSSSSGGTGELFF.

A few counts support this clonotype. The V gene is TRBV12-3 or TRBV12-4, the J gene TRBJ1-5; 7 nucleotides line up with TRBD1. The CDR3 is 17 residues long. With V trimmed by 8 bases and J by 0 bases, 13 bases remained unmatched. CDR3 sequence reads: CASGNPGGPLSNQPQHF. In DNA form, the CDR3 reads TGTGCCAGCGGGAACCCAGGGGGTCCTCTTAGCAATCAGCCCCAGCATTTT.

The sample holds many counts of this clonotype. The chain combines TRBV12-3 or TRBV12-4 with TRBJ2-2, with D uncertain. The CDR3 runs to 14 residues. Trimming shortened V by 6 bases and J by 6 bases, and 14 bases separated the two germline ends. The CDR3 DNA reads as TGTGCCAGCAGACCAAACGATGGGTCCGGGGAGCTGTTTTTT. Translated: CASRPNDGSGELFF.